What follows describes a single T cell receptor (beta chain). No antigen is known for it. Only in-frame clones appear in the TCRdb table, and some are missing; sequencing was by immunoSEQ multiplex PCR. The sample lists about 32,000 clones, 78% occurring once. Time point indicated: week 11, during vaccination. Topical imiquimod was applied with each vaccine dose, which held 300 ug of mutant IDH1 20-mer peptide. The source of the sample is a study of a mutant IDH1 vaccine in newly diagnosed glioma. Per the germline V gene, CDR1 is MNHEY and CDR2 is SMNVEV (reference sequence). V shed 4 bases and J 7 bases; nucleotides not matched to a gene: 6. The CDR3 loop spans 13 amino acids.

Specimen: PBMCs, collected from a glioma patient whose treatment included an IDH1 peptide vaccine. This sequence originates from a man aged 25-40 years with glioma. The chain carries TRBV27 and TRBJ1-1; 7 bases are a match to TRBD1. CDR3 in amino acids: CASSSGDSHEAFF. Written as DNA, the CDR3 is TGTGCCAGCAGTTCAGGGGACAGCCATGAAGCTTTCTTT.